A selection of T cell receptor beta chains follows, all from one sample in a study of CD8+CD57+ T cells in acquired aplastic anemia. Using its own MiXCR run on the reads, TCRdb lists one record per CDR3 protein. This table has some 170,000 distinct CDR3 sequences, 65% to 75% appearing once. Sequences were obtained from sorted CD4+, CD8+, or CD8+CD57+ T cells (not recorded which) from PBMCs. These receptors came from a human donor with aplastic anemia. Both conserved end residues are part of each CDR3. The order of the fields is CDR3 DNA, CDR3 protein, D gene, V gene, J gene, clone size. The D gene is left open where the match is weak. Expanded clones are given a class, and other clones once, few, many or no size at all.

CDR3nt: TGCGCCAGCAGCCAAGAAGCGGGGGGGCCGGGCGAGCAGTACTTC
CDR3aa: CASSQEAGGPGEQYF
d_gene: TRBD2
v_gene: TRBV11-3
j_gene: TRBJ2-7
abundance: -

CDR3nt: TGTGCCAGCAGCTTAGTTGGGGCAGGCGCGAGCTCCTACGAGCAGTACTTC
CDR3aa: CASSLVGAGASSYEQYF
d_gene: -
v_gene: TRBV7-8
j_gene: TRBJ2-7
abundance: -

CDR3nt: TGTGCCAGCAGGGGGACAGGGGCCCTGAACACTGAAGCTTTCTTT
CDR3aa: CASRGTGALNTEAFF
d_gene: TRBD1
v_gene: TRBV12-3/TRBV12-4
j_gene: TRBJ1-1
abundance: -

CDR3nt: TGTGCCACCAGCAGGCAGCAGGGAGTCGGTACTGAAGCTTTCTTT
CDR3aa: CATSRQQGVGTEAFF
d_gene: -
v_gene: TRBV15
j_gene: TRBJ1-1
abundance: -

CDR3nt: TGTGCCACCAGCCGAGGGACAGGGACCAACTATGGCTACACCTTC
CDR3aa: CATSRGTGTNYGYTF
d_gene: TRBD1
v_gene: TRBV15
j_gene: TRBJ1-2
abundance: few

CDR3nt: TGCAGCGCCGGCAGTGACGAGCAGTACTTC
CDR3aa: CSAGSDEQYF
d_gene: -
v_gene: TRBV29-1
j_gene: TRBJ2-7
abundance: -

CDR3nt: TGCGCCAGCAGTGCAACGTCGGGACAGGGTGGGGATGAGCAGTTCTTC
CDR3aa: CASSATSGQGGDEQFF
d_gene: TRBD1
v_gene: TRBV5-1
j_gene: TRBJ2-1
abundance: once

CDR3nt: TGCAGCGTCGTAAATGGACAGGGAAAGAGCAATCAGCCCCAGCATTTT
CDR3aa: CSVVNGQGKSNQPQHF
d_gene: TRBD1
v_gene: TRBV29-1
j_gene: TRBJ1-5
abundance: -

CDR3nt: TGTACCAGCAGCTTAAACGGGGTTAAGGGCGATGAGCAGTTCTTC
CDR3aa: CTSSLNGVKGDEQFF
d_gene: -
v_gene: TRBV7-3
j_gene: TRBJ2-1
abundance: -

CDR3nt: TGTGCCAGTAGTATATCAACCAGGGTTGAGTCACCCCTCCACTTT
CDR3aa: CASSISTRVESPLHF
d_gene: -
v_gene: TRBV19
j_gene: TRBJ1-6
abundance: -

CDR3nt: TGTGCCAGCAGTTACAAGTATTCACCCCTCCACTTT
CDR3aa: CASSYKYSPLHF
d_gene: -
v_gene: TRBV6-6
j_gene: TRBJ1-6
abundance: few

CDR3nt: TGTGCCAGCAGCCCGACGGATTCCTACGAGCAGTACTTC
CDR3aa: CASSPTDSYEQYF
d_gene: -
v_gene: TRBV6-2/TRBV6-3
j_gene: TRBJ2-7
abundance: -

CDR3nt: TGCAGTGCGAAACAGGGGGCGCAGCGAGTTGGGGAGACCCAGTACTTC
CDR3aa: CSAKQGAQRVGETQYF
d_gene: TRBD1
v_gene: TRBV20-1
j_gene: TRBJ2-5
abundance: -

CDR3nt: TGCAGTGCTAGGAGACCCTCCGGACCTTACAATGAGCAGTTCTTC
CDR3aa: CSARRPSGPYNEQFF
d_gene: -
v_gene: TRBV20-1
j_gene: TRBJ2-1
abundance: few

CDR3nt: TGCGGCGTTGATAGGACAGGGGAATCGGGGGAGCTGTTTTTT
CDR3aa: CGVDRTGESGELFF
d_gene: TRBD1
v_gene: TRBV29-1
j_gene: TRBJ2-2
abundance: -

CDR3nt: TGTGCCAGCAGCCCTAGGGGACCCACGGTGGGAAACGCCATATATTTT
CDR3aa: CASSPRGPTVGNAIYF
d_gene: -
v_gene: TRBV7-6
j_gene: TRBJ1-3
abundance: -

CDR3nt: TGTGCCAGCACCAAATGGGATGTGAACACCGGGGAGCTGTTTTTT
CDR3aa: CASTKWDVNTGELFF
d_gene: -
v_gene: TRBV7-8
j_gene: TRBJ2-2
abundance: few

CDR3nt: TGTGCCAGCAGTCAGTCCGGGACAGGCTCCTACGAGCAGTACTTC
CDR3aa: CASSQSGTGSYEQYF
d_gene: TRBD1
v_gene: TRBV5-4
j_gene: TRBJ2-7
abundance: -

CDR3nt: TGCAGTGCTCGAGGGGGGACTAGCGGGACCGCCACAGATACGCAGTATTTT
CDR3aa: CSARGGTSGTATDTQYF
d_gene: TRBD2
v_gene: TRBV20-1
j_gene: TRBJ2-3
abundance: -

CDR3nt: TGCAGTGCACAGGGCACGTTCGACGAGCAGTACTTC
CDR3aa: CSAQGTFDEQYF
d_gene: -
v_gene: TRBV20-1
j_gene: TRBJ2-7
abundance: -

CDR3nt: TGTGCCAGCAGTGCCCCGACAGGAATTTCTGGAAACACCATATATTTT
CDR3aa: CASSAPTGISGNTIYF
d_gene: -
v_gene: TRBV2
j_gene: TRBJ1-3
abundance: -

CDR3nt: TGTGCCAGCAGCTTCGCGGGGCGGGGGGAGACCCAGTACTTC
CDR3aa: CASSFAGRGETQYF
d_gene: TRBD2
v_gene: TRBV7-2
j_gene: TRBJ2-5
abundance: -

CDR3nt: TGTGCCAGCAGCCCACTAGCGGGGGGAGATACGCAGTATTTT
CDR3aa: CASSPLAGGDTQYF
d_gene: TRBD2
v_gene: TRBV5-4
j_gene: TRBJ2-3
abundance: -

CDR3nt: TGTGCCAGCAGGTCCTCTAGCGAGGGACTAGAGTCAGAGACCCAGTACTTC
CDR3aa: CASRSSSEGLESETQYF
d_gene: TRBD2
v_gene: TRBV6-2/TRBV6-3
j_gene: TRBJ2-5
abundance: -

CDR3nt: TGTGCCAGCAGCTTAACCTCTAGGGCTGCTAGCACAGATACGCAGTATTTT
CDR3aa: CASSLTSRAASTDTQYF
d_gene: -
v_gene: TRBV7-3
j_gene: TRBJ2-3
abundance: once

CDR3nt: TGTGCCAGCAGCCAAGTATCGCTACCCACCTACGAGCAGTACTTC
CDR3aa: CASSQVSLPTYEQYF
d_gene: -
v_gene: TRBV7-3
j_gene: TRBJ2-7
abundance: once

CDR3nt: TGCAGCGTTCACGGGGGCCGAGGAGATACGCAGTATTTT
CDR3aa: CSVHGGRGDTQYF
d_gene: -
v_gene: TRBV29-1
j_gene: TRBJ2-3
abundance: -

CDR3nt: TGTGCCAGCAGCCCCCGAGGAGGATTAGGCACTGAAGCTTTCTTT
CDR3aa: CASSPRGGLGTEAFF
d_gene: -
v_gene: TRBV9
j_gene: TRBJ1-1
abundance: many

CDR3nt: TGTGCCACCAGCAGAGATACCCTGGCTAACTATGGCTACACCTTC
CDR3aa: CATSRDTLANYGYTF
d_gene: -
v_gene: TRBV15
j_gene: TRBJ1-2
abundance: -

CDR3nt: TGCAGCGTTGAACGCCCAGGGGCTACTCTGCACGCTTTCTTT
CDR3aa: CSVERPGATLHAFF
d_gene: -
v_gene: TRBV29-1
j_gene: TRBJ1-1
abundance: -

CDR3nt: TGTGCCAGCAGTTGGTTCGGGACTTTTTCGGATCAGCCCCAGCATTTT
CDR3aa: CASSWFGTFSDQPQHF
d_gene: -
v_gene: TRBV2
j_gene: TRBJ1-5
abundance: -

CDR3nt: TGTGCCAGCAGCTTAGTGGCAGGGCACGGGGAGACCCAGTACTTC
CDR3aa: CASSLVAGHGETQYF
d_gene: -
v_gene: TRBV7-9
j_gene: TRBJ2-5
abundance: -

CDR3nt: TGCGCCAGCAGCAAGACCGCTACGTCGGGGGCCAACGTCCTGACTTTC
CDR3aa: CASSKTATSGANVLTF
d_gene: -
v_gene: TRBV5-1
j_gene: TRBJ2-6
abundance: -

CDR3nt: TGTGCCAGCAGCTTACATCCCCTCCAAGAGACCCAGTACTTC
CDR3aa: CASSLHPLQETQYF
d_gene: -
v_gene: TRBV7-9
j_gene: TRBJ2-5
abundance: few

CDR3nt: TGTGCCATCGGTTTGGGGGGGACAGGATATAACTATGGCTACACCTTC
CDR3aa: CAIGLGGTGYNYGYTF
d_gene: TRBD1
v_gene: TRBV10-3
j_gene: TRBJ1-2
abundance: -

CDR3nt: TGCAGTGCTAGGGGGGGTATGGGTTCACCCCTCCACTTT
CDR3aa: CSARGGMGSPLHF
d_gene: -
v_gene: TRBV20-1
j_gene: TRBJ1-6
abundance: -

CDR3nt: TGTGCCAGCAGCTTAGGGTCCCTAGGCCACGAGCAGTACTTC
CDR3aa: CASSLGSLGHEQYF
d_gene: -
v_gene: TRBV11-1
j_gene: TRBJ2-7
abundance: -